This T cell receptor (beta chain) derives from a study of blood T cell repertoires in COVID-19. For the study at large: Both acute and convalescent COVID-19 samples were obtained from the United States, Italy and Spain. From T cells, B-cell-depleted T cells, or PBMCs came the material, which was cDNA or gDNA.

Only one count was recorded for this clone. Germline V gene sequence: CDR1 MNHEY, CDR2 SVGEGT. Trimming took 5 bases from V and 4 from J; bases not matched to a gene: 2. The CDR3 runs to 12 residues. Sequencing used immunoSEQ multiplex PCR; TCRdb keeps in-frame clones, though not all of them. There are some 130,000 clones in the sample; around four fifths occur only once, and 10% to 11% lies in the top ten. The sequenced sample was peripheral blood. The sequence derives from a man between 60 and 75 years old who had recovered from COVID-19. The chain is built from TRBV6-2 or TRBV6-3 and TRBJ2-7; 7 nucleotides line up with TRBD1. The CDR3 loop is CASSDRVYEQYF. The CDR3 bases are TGTGCCAGCAGTGACAGGGTGTACGAGCAGTACTTC.